These 5 T cell receptor beta chains were all obtained from the same sample, sequenced in a study of lymphopenia after photon versus proton radiotherapy. The protocol was immunoSEQ multiplex PCR, while the TCRdb copy is restricted to in-frame clones and leaves out a portion. Of 70,000 or so clones in the sample, approximately 90% were seen once. The specimen comprised peripheral blood, sampled from a patient treated with photon-based radiotherapy. The receptors originated from a woman in her 40s with cholangiocarcinoma.

The gene calls are TRBV4-3 and TRBJ2-1; possibly TRBD2 for D (6 bases). Trimming left V 1 base short and J 4 bases short, with 14 bases between. Per germline, CDR1 LGHNA and CDR2 YSLEER. This CDR3 spans 16 amino acids. The CDR3 DNA sequence: TGCGCCAGCAGCCAAGCTAGCGCTGGGGTTTACAATGAGCAGTTCTTC. Encoded protein: CASSQASAGVYNEQFF.

The chain carries TRBV11-3 and TRBJ2-1; a possible D gene is TRBD2 (5 bases). Trimming shortened V by 3 bases and J by 0 bases, and 12 bases separated the two germline ends. The germline CDR1 and CDR2 sequences are SGHNT and YENEEA. CDR3 length: 16 residues. The CDR3, as DNA: TGTGCCAGCAGCTTGGCGTTAGCGAGCTCCTACAATGAGCAGTTCTTC. Translation: CASSLALASSYNEQFF.

V and J are TRBV7-2 and TRBJ1-2; 8 bases line up with TRBD1. This CDR3 is built from 13 residues. The V segment lost 5 bases and the J segment 4 bases; nucleotides outside the gene matches: 3. The V gene's germline CDR1 is SGHTA and CDR2 FQGNSA. The CDR3 here is CASSDRGGYGYTF. CDR3 sequence (DNA): TGTGCCAGCAGCGACAGGGGAGGCTATGGCTACACCTTC.

The rearrangement links TRBV19 to TRBJ2-7; TRBD2 matches at 9 bases. The germline CDR1 and CDR2 sequences are LNHDA and SQIVND (reference sequence). The CDR3 length is 13 residues. V trimming: 7 bases; J trimming: 7 bases; junction bases outside the gene matches: 8. The DNA for the CDR3 is TGTGCCAGTACACCAGCGGGGGGCCGGGAGCAGTACTTC. Its translation is CASTPAGGREQYF.

The chain joins TRBV28 to TRBJ2-2, with 10 bases aligning to TRBD2. V lost 6 bases and J lost 2; bases outside the gene matches: 12. The CDR3 length is 18 residues. CDR1 and CDR2 from the germline V gene are MDHEN and SYDVKM. The CDR3 DNA sequence: TGTGCCAGCAGCTGGAATTCGGGACTAGCGAAAAACACCGGGGAGCTGTTTTTT. It yields the protein CASSWNSGLAKNTGELFF.